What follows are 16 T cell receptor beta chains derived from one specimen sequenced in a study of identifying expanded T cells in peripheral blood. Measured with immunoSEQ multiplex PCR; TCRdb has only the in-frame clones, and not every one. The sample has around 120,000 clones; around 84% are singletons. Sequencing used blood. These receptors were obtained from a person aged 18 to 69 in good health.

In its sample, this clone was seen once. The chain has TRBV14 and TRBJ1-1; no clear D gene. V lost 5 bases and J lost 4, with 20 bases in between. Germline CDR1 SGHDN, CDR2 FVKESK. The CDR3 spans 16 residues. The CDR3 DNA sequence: TGTGCCAGCAGCGCAAGCCTCTTAACCCGTTCCACTGAAGCTTTCTTT. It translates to CASSASLLTRSTEAFF.

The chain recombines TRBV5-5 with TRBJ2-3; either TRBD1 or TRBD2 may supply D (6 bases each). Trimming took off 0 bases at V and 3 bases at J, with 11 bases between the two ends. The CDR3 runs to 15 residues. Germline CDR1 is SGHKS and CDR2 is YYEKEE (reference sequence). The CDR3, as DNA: TGTGCCAGCAGCTTGGTAACAGGGAGGACAGATACGCAGTATTTT. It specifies CASSLVTGRTDTQYF.

The CDR3 here is CASSATRAGPQHF. CDR3 sequence (DNA): TGTGCCAGCAGTGCCACCCGCGCGGGCCCCCAGCATTTT. The chain carries TRBV7-7 and TRBJ1-5; D call uncertain. The CDR3 consists of 13 residues. The germline V gene encodes CDR1 SSHAT and CDR2 FNYEAQ (reference sequence). V was shortened by 6 bases and J by 10 bases, with 16 bases between the two germline ends.

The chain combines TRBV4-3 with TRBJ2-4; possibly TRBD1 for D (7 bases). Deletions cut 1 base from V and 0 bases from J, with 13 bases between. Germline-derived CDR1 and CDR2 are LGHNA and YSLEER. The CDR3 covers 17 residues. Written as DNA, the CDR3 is TGCGCCAGCAGCCAAGGAACAGGGGACTTAGCCAAAAACATTCAGTACTTC. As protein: CASSQGTGDLAKNIQYF.

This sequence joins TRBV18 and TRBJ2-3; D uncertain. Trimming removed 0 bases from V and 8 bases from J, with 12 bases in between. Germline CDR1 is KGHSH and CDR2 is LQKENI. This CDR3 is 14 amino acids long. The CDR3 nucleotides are TGTGCCAGCTCACCACCGGCTCAATCCCTTACGCAGTATTTT. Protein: CASSPPAQSLTQYF.

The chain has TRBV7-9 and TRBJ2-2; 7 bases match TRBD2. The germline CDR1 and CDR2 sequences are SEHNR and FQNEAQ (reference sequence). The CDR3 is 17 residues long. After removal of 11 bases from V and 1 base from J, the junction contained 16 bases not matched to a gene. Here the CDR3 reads CAAPQRGAQRNTGELFF. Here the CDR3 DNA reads TGTGCCGCACCCCAGCGGGGCGCCCAACGGAACACCGGGGAGCTGTTTTTT.

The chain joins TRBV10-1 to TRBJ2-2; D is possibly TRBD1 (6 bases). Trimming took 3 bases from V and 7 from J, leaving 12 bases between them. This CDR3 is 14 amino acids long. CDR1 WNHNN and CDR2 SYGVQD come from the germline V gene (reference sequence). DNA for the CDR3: TGCGCCAGCAGTGATCTGGGGGCGGGCGGGGAGCTGTTTTTT. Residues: CASSDLGAGGELFF.

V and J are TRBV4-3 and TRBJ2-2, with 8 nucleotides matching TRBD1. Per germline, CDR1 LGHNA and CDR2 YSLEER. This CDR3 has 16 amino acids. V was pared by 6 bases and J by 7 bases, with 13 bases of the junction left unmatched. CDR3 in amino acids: CASSPRASGGGGELFF. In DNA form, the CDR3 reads TGCGCCAGCAGTCCTCGGGCCTCAGGGGGCGGCGGGGAGCTGTTTTTT.

The CDR3 sequence: CASSHNRGDYGYTF. CDR3 DNA: TGCGCCAGCAGCCACAACAGGGGTGACTATGGCTACACCTTC. The chain carries TRBV4-3 and TRBJ1-2; 7 bases line up with TRBD1. CDR1 and CDR2 from the germline V gene are LGHNA and YSLEER. CDR3 size: 14 residues. V was pared by 3 bases and J by 3 bases, with 4 bases of the junction left unmatched.

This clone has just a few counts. CDR3 loop: CASSPRQQGGYTF. As DNA, the CDR3 is TGTGCCAGCAGCCCACGACAGCAAGGGGGCTACACCTTC. V and J are TRBV11-2 and TRBJ1-2, with a weak D call TRBD1 (5 bases). Deletions cut 5 bases from V and 8 bases from J, with 15 bases between. The CDR3 is made up of 13 amino acids. The V gene's germline CDR1 is SGHAT and CDR2 FQNNGV.

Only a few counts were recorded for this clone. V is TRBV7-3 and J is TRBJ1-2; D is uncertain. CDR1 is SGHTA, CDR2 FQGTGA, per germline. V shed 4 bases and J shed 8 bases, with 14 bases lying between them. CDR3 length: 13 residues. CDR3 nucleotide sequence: TGTGCCAGCAGCTCTTCGCAGTACCGGGGCTACACCTTC. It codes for CASSSSQYRGYTF.

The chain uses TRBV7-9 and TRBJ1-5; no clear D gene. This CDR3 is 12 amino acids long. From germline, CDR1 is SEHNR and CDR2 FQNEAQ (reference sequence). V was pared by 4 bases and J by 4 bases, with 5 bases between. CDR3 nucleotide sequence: TGTGCCAGCAGCTCTGGAAATCAGCCCCAGCATTTT. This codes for CASSSGNQPQHF.

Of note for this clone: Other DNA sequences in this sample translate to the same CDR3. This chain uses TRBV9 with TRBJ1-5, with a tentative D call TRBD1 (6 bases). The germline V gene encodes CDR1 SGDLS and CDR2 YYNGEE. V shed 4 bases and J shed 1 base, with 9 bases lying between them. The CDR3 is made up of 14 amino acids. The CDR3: CASSRGVSNQPQHF. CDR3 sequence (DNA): TGTGCCAGCAGCAGGGGGGTGAGCAATCAGCCCCAGCATTTT.

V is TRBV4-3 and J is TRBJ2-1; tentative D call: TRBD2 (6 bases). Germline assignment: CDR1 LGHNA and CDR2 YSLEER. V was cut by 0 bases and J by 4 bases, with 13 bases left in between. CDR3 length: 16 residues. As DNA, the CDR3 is TGCGCCAGCAGCCAAGATGGCGGGGCCGGATACAATGAGCAGTTCTTC. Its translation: CASSQDGGAGYNEQFF.

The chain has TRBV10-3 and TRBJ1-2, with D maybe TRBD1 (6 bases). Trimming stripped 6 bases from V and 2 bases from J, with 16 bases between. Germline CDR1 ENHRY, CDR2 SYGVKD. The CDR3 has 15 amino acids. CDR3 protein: CAIREGGSGNYGYTF. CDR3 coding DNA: TGTGCCATCAGAGAGGGGGGAAGCGGGAACTATGGCTACACCTTC.

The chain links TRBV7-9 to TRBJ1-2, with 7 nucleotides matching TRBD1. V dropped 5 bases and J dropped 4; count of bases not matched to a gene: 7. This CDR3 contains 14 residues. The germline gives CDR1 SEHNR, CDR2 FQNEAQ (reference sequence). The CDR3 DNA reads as TGTGCCAGCAGCGTCTTGGCAGGGGGCTATGGCTACACCTTC. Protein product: CASSVLAGGYGYTF.